The clone carrying this T cell receptor (beta chain) was detected only a few times. Its antigen is still unknown. The data stem from a study of identical twins. Study observations and caveats: Insertions ran lower in abundant cord blood beta clonotypes, though not in memory repertoires. Interpretation of the results relied on cross-sectional statistical analysis and not on following the same donors. Models came in too low on out-of-frame TCR alpha sharing in monozygotic twins.

One entry per CDR3 protein results from TCRdb running MiXCR on the 5' RACE reads. The table includes 540,000 or so distinct CDR3 sequences, around 22% detected once. The V end lost 4 bases, the J end lost 6 bases, and 15 bases lay between the germline ends. CDR1 is SGHRS and CDR2 is YFSETQ in the germline V gene. The CDR3 has 14 residues. These records were also assigned to another study, of yellow fever vaccine responses in identical twins.

The clonotype originates from a young woman in good health. The chain employs TRBV5-1 and TRBJ2-3; maybe TRBD2 (6 bases). Sequenced: CD4+ T cells sorted from blood. This CDR3 is CASSPGLNWDTQYF. The CDR3 nucleotides are TGCGCCAGCAGCCCGGGACTTAACTGGGATACGCAGTATTTT.